A single sample gave rise to the 19 T cell receptor beta chains below, sequenced in a study of control samples from healthy donors and cancer patients. The method was immunoSEQ multiplex PCR; TCRdb's version includes in-frame clones alone and lacks a portion of them. The data hold approximately 58,000 clones, with more than 75% observed a single time. The sample was PBMCs. The origin of the receptors is a woman between 55 and 75 years old with lung cancer.

Here the CDR3 DNA reads TGTGCCAGCTCGGAGGCCAGGGGCGACACTGAAGCTTTCTTT. It codes for CASSEARGDTEAFF. The chain employs TRBV18 and TRBJ1-1; D is perhaps TRBD1 (6 bases). CDR1 KGHSH and CDR2 LQKENI come from the germline V gene. The V gene lost 6 bases and the J gene lost 3 bases, with 14 bases spanning the gap. This CDR3 has 14 residues.

This clone was detected only a few times. The genes are TRBV3-1 (or the pseudogene TRBV3-2) and TRBJ1-6; D remains unclear. The length of the CDR3 is 16 residues. Looked up from germline, CDR1 is LGHDT and CDR2 is YNNKEL (reference sequence). The germline V and J ends were trimmed by 1 base and 11 bases, with 18 bases remaining between them. The CDR3 region has the DNA TGTGCCAGCAGCCAAGCAATCATAAGGGAATGGGCACCCCTCCACTTT. It yields the protein CASSQAIIREWAPLHF.

The chain is built from TRBV18 and TRBJ1-1; 8 bases fit TRBD1. The length of the CDR3 is 14 residues. Germline assignment: CDR1 KGHSH and CDR2 LQKENI. V dropped 6 bases and J dropped 4; count of bases not matched to a gene: 7. This chain's CDR3 is CASSLDRGGTEAFF. The CDR3 nucleotides are TGTGCCAGCTCTCTCGACAGGGGCGGCACTGAAGCTTTCTTT.

The chain has TRBV5-6 and TRBJ1-6, with 9 positions matching TRBD1. CDR3 length equals 16 residues. Germline loops: CDR1 SGHDT, CDR2 YYEEEE. V lost 2 bases, J lost 5 bases, and 5 bases stayed unmatched. CDR3 nucleotide sequence: TGTGCCAGCAGCTTTCTTGACAGGGGGAATAATTCACCCCTCCACTTT. Translated, it gives CASSFLDRGNNSPLHF. The whole variable domain, filled in from reference TRBV5-6 and TRBJ1-6, reads DAGVTQSPTHLIKTRGQQVTLRCSPKSGHDTVSWYQQALGQGPQFIFQYYEEEERQRGNFPDRFSGHQFPNYSSELNVNALLLGDSALYLCASSFLDRGNNSPLHFGNGTRLTVT.

The rearrangement links TRBV3-1 (or the pseudogene TRBV3-2) to TRBJ1-6; 7 bases are a match to TRBD1. The J segment lost 7 bases and the V segment lost 8 bases, leaving 8 bases of the junction unmatched. CDR3 length equals 14 residues. Germline assignment: CDR1 LGHDT and CDR2 YNNKEL (reference sequence). CDR3 loop: CASFDRAGNSPLHF. DNA of the CDR3: TGTGCCAGCTTCGACAGGGCCGGGAATTCACCCCTCCACTTT.

J is TRBJ2-1 and V is TRBV30, with 7 positions matching TRBD2. The trim removed 4 bases at V and 6 bases at J, leaving 12 bases unmatched. The CDR3 is 15 residues long. CDR1 and CDR2 from the germline V gene are GTSNPN and SVGIG (reference sequence). This CDR3 reads CAWTSGDYGGNEQFF. Written as DNA, the CDR3 is TGTGCCTGGACTAGCGGAGACTATGGCGGCAATGAGCAGTTCTTC.

The chain recombines TRBV27 with TRBJ1-4; D is ambiguous. This CDR3 comprises 16 residues. Trimming left V 5 bases short and J 2 bases short, with 15 bases between. The germline V gene has CDR1 MNHEY and CDR2 SMNVEV (reference sequence). The CDR3 DNA follows: TGTGCCAGCAGTACCAGTCGGGCGGGGACTAATGAAAAACTGTTTTTT. It specifies CASSTSRAGTNEKLFF.

The chain recombines TRBV5-1 with TRBJ2-7, with 7 bases lining up with TRBD1. V shed 1 base and J 2 bases; nucleotides not matched to a gene: 15. The CDR3 extends over 18 amino acids. The germline V gene has CDR1 SGHRS and CDR2 YFSETQ. CDR3 in amino acids: CASSLTTGSRGLTYEQYF. CDR3 sequence (DNA): TGCGCCAGCAGCTTGACCACTGGGAGCAGGGGGTTAACCTACGAGCAGTACTTC.

This rearrangement joins TRBV5-1 to TRBJ2-4; a weak D match, TRBD1 (6 bases). CDR1 is SGHRS, CDR2 YFSETQ, per germline. V was trimmed by 5 bases and J by 8 bases, leaving 17 bases between them. The CDR3 has 14 residues. The CDR3 coding sequence is TGCGCCAGCAGTTCCGGGACAAGCGATGACATTCAGTACTTC. Its protein is CASSSGTSDDIQYF.

The chain combines TRBV7-3 with TRBJ2-7, with D possibly being TRBD1 (5 bases). This CDR3 is 13 amino acids long. The germline V gene has CDR1 SGHTA and CDR2 FQGTGA. Trimming left V 5 bases short and J 3 bases short, with 11 bases between. The CDR3 bases are TGTGCCAGCAGCCCCCAGGGCGGCTACGAGCAGTACTTC. As protein: CASSPQGGYEQYF. Supplemented by reference TRBV7-3 and TRBJ2-7, the full variable domain reads GAGVSQTPSNKVTEKGKYVELRCDPISGHTALYWYRQSLGQGPEFLIYFQGTGAADDSGLPNDRFFAVRPEGSVSTLKIQRTERGDSAVYLCASSPQGGYEQYFGPGTRLTVT.

The chain links TRBV28 to TRBJ1-5; a possible D gene is TRBD1 (6 bases). Germline V lookup: CDR1 MDHEN, CDR2 SYDVKM. The CDR3 totals 14 residues. V lost 7 bases to trimming and J lost 5 bases, with 15 bases between them. CDR3 coding DNA: TGTGCCAGCACCAATAGGGGGATTTATCAGCCCCAGCATTTT. The encoded protein is CASTNRGIYQPQHF.

The V and J genes are TRBV28 and TRBJ2-3; a possible D gene is TRBD2 (6 bases). The length of the CDR3 is 13 residues. Germline V gene data show CDR1 as MDHEN and CDR2 as SYDVKM. Trimming took off 7 bases at V and 2 bases at J, with 10 bases between the two ends. The CDR3 coding sequence is TGTGCCAGCACGGGGGACCCCACAGATACGCAGTATTTT. Translation gives CASTGDPTDTQYF.

This chain joins TRBV28 and TRBJ1-5, with a possible D match to TRBD1 (5 bases). Deletions cut 3 bases from V and 5 bases from J, with 8 bases between. Per germline, CDR1 MDHEN and CDR2 SYDVKM. CDR3 length equals 13 residues. CDR3 coding DNA: TGTGCCAGCAGTTTGAGAGGGGATCAGCCCCAGCATTTT. This encodes CASSLRGDQPQHF.

J is TRBJ2-3 and V is TRBV15, with D uncertain. The V end lost 0 bases, the J end lost 5 bases, and 3 bases lay between the germline ends. This CDR3 comprises 12 residues. Looked up from germline, CDR1 is LNHNV and CDR2 is YYDKDF (reference sequence). The CDR3 DNA follows: TGTGCCACCAGCAGAGAGCTAGATACGCAGTATTTT. Its translation: CATSRELDTQYF.

This clone showed up just a few times. The rearrangement uses TRBV27 and TRBJ1-2; 7 bases agree with TRBD1. Looked up from germline, CDR1 is MNHEY and CDR2 is SMNVEV (reference sequence). This CDR3 comprises 17 residues. The J segment lost 2 bases and the V segment lost 4 bases, leaving 13 bases of the junction unmatched. The CDR3 DNA reads as TGTGCCAGCAGTTGGCGGTGGGGGACAGCAAAGAACTATGGCTACACCTTC. Translation: CASSWRWGTAKNYGYTF.

The chain is built from TRBV19 and TRBJ1-3, with D unresolved. The germline gives CDR1 LNHDA, CDR2 SQIVND (reference sequence). Trimming cost V 4 bases and J 0 bases, with 10 bases left between them. The CDR3 covers 15 residues. The CDR3 protein is CASSTPPNSGNTIYF. The CDR3 DNA follows: TGTGCCAGTAGTACCCCACCGAACTCTGGAAACACCATATATTTT. Filled out from reference TRBV19 and TRBJ1-3, the complete variable domain reads DGGITQSPKYLFRKEGQNVTLSCEQNLNHDAMYWYRQDPGQGLRLIYYSQIVNDFQKGDIAEGYSVSREKKESFPLTVTSAQKNPTAFYLCASSTPPNSGNTIYFGEGSWLTVV.

The chain carries TRBV5-1 and TRBJ2-1; TRBD2 matches 8 bases. CDR1 is SGHRS, CDR2 YFSETQ, per germline. V was pared by 2 bases and J by 2 bases, with 6 bases of the junction left unmatched. This CDR3 contains 16 residues. The CDR3 DNA follows: TGCGCCAGCAGCTTACTTCGGGGGGGACCCTACAATGAGCAGTTCTTC. This sequence encodes CASSLLRGGPYNEQFF.

This sequence joins TRBV27 and TRBJ1-5; 7 bases are shared with TRBD1. After removal of 10 bases from V and 0 bases from J, the junction contained 12 bases not matched to a gene. Germline V lookup: CDR1 MNHEY, CDR2 SMNVEV (reference sequence). The CDR3 consists of 16 residues. The CDR3, as DNA: TGTGCCACCCGGCCAGGGGGAATCTATAGCAATCAGCCCCAGCATTTT. Translating gives CATRPGGIYSNQPQHF.

The chain couples TRBV6-5 to TRBJ2-5; a weak D match, TRBD2 (6 bases). Germline-derived CDR1 and CDR2 are MNHEY and SVGAGI. Trimming cost V 0 bases and J 4 bases, with 15 bases left between them. The length of the CDR3 is 16 residues. The CDR3 coding sequence is TGTGCCAGCAGTTACTCGGCGGGGCTGGATGTAGAGACCCAGTACTTC. Amino acid sequence: CASSYSAGLDVETQYF.